Included here is one T cell receptor beta chain sequence, with context. Antigen unknown. Unique molecular identifiers tagged the TCR beta cDNA libraries. A population of roughly 0.9 to 11 million T cells gave rise to approximately 500,000 cDNA molecules. TCRdb ran MiXCR on the PCR reads and lists one entry per CDR3 protein. The table records 400,000 to 500,000 distinct CDR3 sequences, about 39% of them present only once. The data are from a study of post-analysis software for immune sequencing data. On the study more broadly: The study covered relapsing-remitting, secondary progressive and progressive-relapsing courses of multiple sclerosis.

The CDR3 runs 15 residues. With 3 bases removed from V and 4 bases from J, the gap between germline ends came to 15 bases. Findings and caveats of the study: Same-batch samples co-clustered strongly by F measure. Five or six TRBV segments were significantly more frequent in patients than in controls. TRBV5-6, TRBV5-1 and TRBV20-1 were among these segments. The normalized Chao1 diversity of multiple sclerosis patients was significantly lower than that of controls.

The TCR originated in a girl aged 2-15 years with multiple sclerosis. The gene calls are TRBV12-3 or TRBV12-4 and TRBJ1-2; D is unclear. The sample comprised blood. The CDR3 is CASSFRTVGLYGYTF. CDR3 nucleotide sequence: TGTGCCAGCAGTTTTAGGACGGTAGGGCTCTATGGCTACACCTTC.